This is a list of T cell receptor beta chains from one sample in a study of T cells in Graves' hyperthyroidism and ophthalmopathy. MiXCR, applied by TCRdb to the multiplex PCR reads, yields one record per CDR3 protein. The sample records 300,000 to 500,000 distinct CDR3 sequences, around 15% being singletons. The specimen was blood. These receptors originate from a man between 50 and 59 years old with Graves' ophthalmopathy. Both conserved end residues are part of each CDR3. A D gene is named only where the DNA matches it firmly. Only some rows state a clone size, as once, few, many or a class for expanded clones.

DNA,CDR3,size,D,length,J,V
TGTGCCACCAGTGATTCGGATCAGGGTTCGAAGACCCAGTACTTC,CATSDSDQGSKTQYF,few,-,15,TRBJ2-5,TRBV24-1
TGTGCCAGCAGTTACCGGGGACAGGGGCTTTCACCCCTCCACTTT,CASSYRGQGLSPLHF,few,TRBD1,15,TRBJ1-6,TRBV6-6
TGTGCCAGCAGCCCCTTTATGGGCGGAGAATATGGCTACACCTTC,CASSPFMGGEYGYTF,few,-,15,TRBJ1-2,TRBV6-1
TGTGCCAGTAGTACAAAGTATCGACTCTTCGGGTTAGCCAAAAACATTCAGTACTTC,CASSTKYRLFGLAKNIQYF,few,-,19,TRBJ2-4,TRBV19
TGTGCCAGCAGTGAAGCGGGCAGGGCGACTTCACCCCTCCACTTT,CASSEAGRATSPLHF,many,-,15,TRBJ1-6,TRBV6-1
TGTGCCAGTAGTATCAGGTTGGGACCCGCCTCAGGGGATACTGAAGCTTTCTTT,CASSIRLGPASGDTEAFF,few,-,18,TRBJ1-1,TRBV19
TGTGCCCGTGACAATCCTGAATACGAGCAGTACTTC,CARDNPEYEQYF,few,-,12,TRBJ2-7,TRBV19
TGTGCCAGCAGTTTGGGGGTGCTAGCGAGGCGATCCTACGAGCAGTACTTC,CASSLGVLARRSYEQYF,many,-,17,TRBJ2-7,TRBV28
TGTGCCAGCACCGTGCGAGGGCCGACAGATACGCAGTATTTT,CASTVRGPTDTQYF,many,-,14,TRBJ2-3,TRBV7-9
TGTGCCATCAGTGACGGGGCACTCGCTCAAGAGACCCAGTACTTC,CAISDGALAQETQYF,-,-,15,TRBJ2-5,TRBV10-3
TGCAGTGCTAGAGCTCCTAGCGGACTAAAAGAGACCCAGTACTTC,CSARAPSGLKETQYF,many,TRBD2,15,TRBJ2-5,TRBV20-1
TGTGCCAGCAGCTCCTCCCCCGGGAGAAATGAGCAGTTCTTC,CASSSSPGRNEQFF,few,-,14,TRBJ2-1,TRBV7-9
TGTGCCAGCGGGACAGGGGAGGGATACAATGAGCAGTTCTTC,CASGTGEGYNEQFF,many,TRBD1,14,TRBJ2-1,TRBV11-1
TGCAGTGCTAGCAGACAGGGTCGCAATGAAAAACTGTTTTTT,CSASRQGRNEKLFF,many,TRBD1,14,TRBJ1-4,TRBV20-1
TGCAGTGCTAGCCGGATACAAGAGACCCAGTACTTC,CSASRIQETQYF,many,-,12,TRBJ2-5,TRBV20-1
TGTGCCGCATCCGGAGGGCGCTATGGCTACACCTTC,CAASGGRYGYTF,few,-,12,TRBJ1-2,TRBV19